This T cell receptor (beta chain) was identified in a study of OX40 agonist ivuxolimab in advanced cancers. V lost 6 bases and J lost 7, with 24 bases in between. The CDR3 contains 16 residues. The germline gives CDR1 SGHDT, CDR2 YYEEEE. The table came from immunoSEQ multiplex PCR; TCRdb's copy has only in-frame clones and leaves some out. The repertoire includes about 24,000 clones, less than 90% of them detected once, and about 17% sits in the top ten. The sample was CD4+ or CD8+ T cells sorted from blood, taken in a trial of the OX40 agonist ivuxolimab. This TCR came from an adult with an advanced solid tumor such as melanoma, head and neck, liver or kidney cancer. V and J are TRBV5-6 and TRBJ2-3; possibly TRBD1 for D (5 bases). The CDR3 DNA reads as TGTGCCAGCATCATGACCAGGGTGGGGAAACCTAATACGCAGTATTTT. It specifies CASIMTRVGKPNTQYF.